One TCR beta chain is described in this entry. The sample originates from a study of blood T cell repertoires in COVID-19. Study overall: Whether acute or convalescent, the COVID-19 samples came from the United States, Italy and Spain. PBMCs, B-cell-depleted T cells, or T cells provided the cDNA or gDNA that made up the material.

There are 15 residues in the CDR3. CDR1 KGHSH and CDR2 LQKENI come from the germline V gene. The germline V and J ends were trimmed by 0 bases and 0 bases, with 8 bases remaining between them. The authors' processing: Amplification of reference gene primers provided the estimated nucleated cell counts. Profiled with immunoSEQ multiplex PCR; TCRdb holds only in-frame clones, not every one. V, J and clone size derive from that table, while D and trimming were established from the DNA sequence. The table includes roughly 120,000 clones, 85% detected once. This clonotype originated in a man aged 80 or over with acute or convalescent COVID-19. The rearrangement links TRBV18 to TRBJ2-5; D is unclear. Material: peripheral blood. CDR3 loop: CASSPPSMNQETQYF. In nucleotides, the CDR3 is TGTGCCAGCTCACCACCGAGCATGAACCAAGAGACCCAGTACTTC.